This entry lists 18 T cell receptor beta chains sequenced from one sample in a study of blood T cell repertoires in COVID-19. Libraries were prepared by immunoSEQ multiplex PCR; TCRdb keeps only in-frame clonotypes and omits some of them. The sample yields a few hundred thousand clones, approximately 89% seen once. Sequencing was done on a sample of peripheral blood. These receptors were collected from a woman aged 30 to 39 with COVID-19, enrolled during active disease.

V is TRBV16 and J is TRBJ1-1, with 8 bases lining up with TRBD1. V dropped 7 bases and J dropped 8; count of bases not matched to a gene: 9. Germline V gene sequence: CDR1 KGHSY, CDR2 FQNENV. The CDR3 is 13 amino acids. As DNA, the CDR3 is TGTGCCAGCACATTCTTCCGGGACAGGGAAGCTTTCTTT. Translation gives CASTFFRDREAFF.

The chain uses TRBV6-2 or TRBV6-3 and TRBJ2-4; tentative D call: TRBD2 (7 bases). Deletions cut 0 bases from V and 0 bases from J, with 15 bases between. The germline V gene encodes CDR1 MNHEY and CDR2 SVGEGT. This CDR3 is built from 18 residues. In DNA, the CDR3 is TGTGCCAGCAGTTACTCGCGGTCCGGGGGGCTAGCCAAAAACATTCAGTACTTC. Translated: CASSYSRSGGLAKNIQYF.

This chain joins TRBV4-3 and TRBJ1-2; D is undetermined. The V and J ends lost 3 bases and 6 bases respectively, with 17 bases between them. Germline V gene sequence: CDR1 LGHNA, CDR2 YSLEER. The CDR3 is 15 residues long. The DNA for the CDR3 is TGCGCCAGCAGCCAGGAGACGGTTAATCCGAATGGCTACACCTTC. It encodes CASSQETVNPNGYTF.

This clone showed up just once. This sequence joins TRBV27 and TRBJ2-7, with a tentative D call TRBD2 (5 bases). The V end lost 4 bases, the J end lost 7 bases, and 14 bases lay between the germline ends. The CDR3 spans 13 residues. Germline V gene data show CDR1 as MNHEY and CDR2 as SMNVEV (reference sequence). Written as DNA, the CDR3 is TGTGCCAGCAGTTGGACTTCCCGAGGGGAGCAGTACTTC. Amino acid sequence: CASSWTSRGEQYF.

The rearrangement uses TRBV11-3 and TRBJ1-1, with TRBD1 identical over 9 bases. CDR1 is SGHNT, CDR2 YENEEA, per germline. Trimming took 5 bases from V and 5 from J; bases not matched to a gene: 6. CDR3 length equals 14 residues. The CDR3 DNA reads as TGTGCCAGCAGCGCCGACAGGGGGTATACTGAAGCTTTCTTT. It is translated as CASSADRGYTEAFF.

V usage is TRBV7-2 and J usage is TRBJ2-3; possibly TRBD2 for D (5 bases). CDR1 and CDR2 from the germline V gene are SGHTA and FQGNSA. The V and J ends lost 5 bases and 4 bases respectively, with 13 bases between them. The CDR3 length is 14 residues. CDR3 nucleotide sequence: TGTGCCAGCAGCGACCTAGCTGGGGCAGATACGCAGTATTTT. It specifies CASSDLAGADTQYF.

The CDR3, as DNA: TGTGCCAGCAGTGTCCCCCTAGCGGGGGGCTCCTACAATGAGCAGTTCTTC. It is translated as CASSVPLAGGSYNEQFF. The chain combines TRBV2 with TRBJ2-1; TRBD2 matches at 11 bases. V was pared by 4 bases and J by 0 bases, with 5 bases of the junction left unmatched. The CDR3 covers 17 residues. Germline CDR1 reads SNHLY; CDR2 reads FYNNEI.

The chain carries TRBV7-2 and TRBJ2-2; 7 bases map to TRBD1. Germline V CDR1 and CDR2: SGHTA, FQGNSA. CDR3 length: 17 amino acids. V lost 2 bases, J lost 6 bases, and 12 bases stayed unmatched. CDR3 nucleotide sequence: TGTGCCAGCAGCTTAAGGGGGCTAGGGCGGCACGCCGGGGAGCTGTTTTTT. It is translated as CASSLRGLGRHAGELFF.

The rearrangement uses TRBV7-8 and TRBJ2-3, with D tentatively TRBD1 (5 bases). CDR1 is SGHVS, CDR2 FQNEAQ, per germline. Trimming took off 1 base at V and 4 bases at J, with 15 bases between the two ends. This CDR3 spans 16 amino acids. CDR3 amino acids: CASSLGGFGAADTQYF. Written as DNA, the CDR3 is TGTGCCAGCAGCTTAGGGGGTTTTGGGGCCGCAGATACGCAGTATTTT.

This clone was seen a few times. The chain has TRBV5-5 and TRBJ1-4; 7 nucleotides agree with TRBD1. The J segment lost 5 bases and the V segment lost 4 bases, leaving 11 bases of the junction unmatched. Germline V lookup: CDR1 SGHKS, CDR2 YYEKEE (reference sequence). The CDR3 runs 16 residues. The CDR3 bases are TGTGCCAGCAGCCTAACAAGTGGGACAGCAAATGAAAAACTGTTTTTT. Amino acids: CASSLTSGTANEKLFF.

The sample holds one count of this clone. V is TRBV30 and J is TRBJ1-5; 8 positions agree with TRBD1. Trimming took 5 bases from V and 4 from J; bases not matched to a gene: 4. The CDR3 contains 13 residues. Germline V gene data show CDR1 as GTSNPN and CDR2 as SVGIG (reference sequence). CDR3 sequence (DNA): TGTGCCTGGGGCGACAGGGGTAATCAGCCCCAGCATTTT. Its protein is CAWGDRGNQPQHF.

The chain has TRBV19 and TRBJ2-3; the match to TRBD2 covers 7 bases. The V segment lost 7 bases and the J segment 0 bases; nucleotides outside the gene matches: 7. Germline V gives CDR1 LNHDA, CDR2 SQIVND (reference sequence). The CDR3 spans 15 residues. This CDR3 reads CASKTGGTSTDTQYF. CDR3 DNA sequence: TGTGCCAGTAAAACCGGGGGGACCAGCACAGATACGCAGTATTTT. Combining the CDR3 with reference TRBV19 and TRBJ2-3 gives the whole variable domain DGGITQSPKYLFRKEGQNVTLSCEQNLNHDAMYWYRQDPGQGLRLIYYSQIVNDFQKGDIAEGYSVSREKKESFPLTVTSAQKNPTAFYLCASKTGGTSTDTQYFGPGTRLTVL.

CDR3: CASSFLGVNTEAFF. As DNA, the CDR3 is TGTGCCAGCAGTTTCTTGGGAGTCAACACTGAAGCTTTCTTT. This chain uses TRBV27 with TRBJ1-1; D call uncertain. CDR3 length equals 14 residues. V was cut by 3 bases and J by 2 bases, with 10 bases left in between. Germline CDR1 reads MNHEY; CDR2 reads SMNVEV (reference sequence).

Only one count was recorded for this clone. The genes are TRBV5-4 and TRBJ2-7; TRBD1 might be the D (6 bases). The CDR3 extends over 14 amino acids. Germline V gene lookup returns CDR1 SGHNT and CDR2 YYREEE (reference sequence). Between the trimmed V and J ends, which lost 1 base and 2 bases, there was a span of 10 bases. The CDR3 DNA follows: TGTGCCAGCAGCTTGTCTCAGGGGACCTACGAGCAGTACTTC. This translates into CASSLSQGTYEQYF.

The chain uses TRBV6-5 and TRBJ2-5, with 7 bases aligning to TRBD1. The V gene end was trimmed by 5 bases and the J gene end by 4 bases; junction bases not matched to a gene: 10. Germline CDR1 is MNHEY and CDR2 is SVGAGI. This CDR3 contains 15 residues. In DNA form, the CDR3 reads TGTGCCAGCAGTCCCGGGACAGCCGAGACAGAGACCCAGTACTTC. Translation: CASSPGTAETETQYF.

A remark on this clone: Since a much larger clone is just one base distant, this may be a read error. This chain joins TRBV4-2 and TRBJ1-6, with 8 bases aligning to TRBD1. This CDR3 has 14 amino acids. V shed 4 bases, J shed 7 bases, and the junction held 3 bases outside the gene matches. CDR1 is LGHNA and CDR2 is YNFKEQ in the germline V gene. In DNA, the CDR3 is TGTGCCAGCAGCCCGGGACAGGAGAATTCACCCCTCCACTTT. Its protein product is CASSPGQENSPLHF.

This clone was observed a single time. This chain connects TRBV12-3 or TRBV12-4 to TRBJ1-2, with TRBD1 identical over 7 bases. This CDR3 has 13 residues. The V segment lost 7 bases and the J segment 6 bases; nucleotides outside the gene matches: 8. This CDR3 is CASTRLRGNGYTF. The CDR3 region has the DNA TGTGCCAGCACTAGACTCAGGGGGAATGGCTACACCTTC.

This sequence joins TRBV2 and TRBJ2-7, with 8 nucleotides matching TRBD1. Trimming cost V 4 bases and J 5 bases; bases outside gene matches: 13. Germline V gene sequence: CDR1 SNHLY, CDR2 FYNNEI. The CDR3 extends over 16 amino acids. CDR3 nucleotides: TGTGCCAGCAGTGGATATGTAGACAGGGGTCACCACGAGCAGTACTTC. This sequence encodes CASSGYVDRGHHEQYF. The full variable domain, completed using reference TRBV2 and TRBJ2-7, is EPEVTQTPSHQVTQMGQEVILRCVPISNHLYFYWYRQILGQKVEFLVSFYNNEISEKSEIFDDQFSVERPDGSNFTLKIRSTKLEDSAMYFCASSGYVDRGHHEQYFGPGTRLTVT.